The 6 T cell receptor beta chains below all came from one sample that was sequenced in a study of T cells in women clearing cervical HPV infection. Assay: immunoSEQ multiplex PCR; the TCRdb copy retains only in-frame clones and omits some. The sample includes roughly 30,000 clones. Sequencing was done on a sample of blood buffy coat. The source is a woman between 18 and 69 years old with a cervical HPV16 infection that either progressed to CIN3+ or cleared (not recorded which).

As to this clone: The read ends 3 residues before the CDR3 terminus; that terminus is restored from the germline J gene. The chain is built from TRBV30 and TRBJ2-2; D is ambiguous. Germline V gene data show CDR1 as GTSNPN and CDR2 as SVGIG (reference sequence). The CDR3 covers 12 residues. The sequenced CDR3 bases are TGTGCCTGGAGCGCAACTAATGAAAAG. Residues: CAWSATNEK. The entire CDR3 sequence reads CAWSATNEKLFF.

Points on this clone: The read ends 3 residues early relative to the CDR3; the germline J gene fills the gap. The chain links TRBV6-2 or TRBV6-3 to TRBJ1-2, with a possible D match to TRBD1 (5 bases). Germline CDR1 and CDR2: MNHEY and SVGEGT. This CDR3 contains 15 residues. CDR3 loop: CASKRLAGETDTYTF. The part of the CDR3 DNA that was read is TGTGCCAGCAAGAGACTAGCGGGGGAAACAGATACC.

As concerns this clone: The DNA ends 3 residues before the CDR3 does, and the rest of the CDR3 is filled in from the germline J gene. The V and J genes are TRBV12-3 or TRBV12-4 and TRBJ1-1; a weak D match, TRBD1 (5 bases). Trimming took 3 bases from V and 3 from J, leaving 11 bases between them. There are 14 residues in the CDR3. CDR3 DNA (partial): TGTGCCAGCAGTTTGGGGGGGAGGTACACTGAA. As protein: CASSLGGRYTE. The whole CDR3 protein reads CASSLGGRYTEAFF.

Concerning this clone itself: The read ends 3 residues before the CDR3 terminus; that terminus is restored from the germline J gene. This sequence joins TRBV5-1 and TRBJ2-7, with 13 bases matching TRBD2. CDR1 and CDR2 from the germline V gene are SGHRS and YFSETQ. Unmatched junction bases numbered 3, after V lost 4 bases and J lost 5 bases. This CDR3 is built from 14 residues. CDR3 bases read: TGCGCCAGCAGCCCACTAGCGGGAGGGAACGAG. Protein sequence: CASSPLAGGNE. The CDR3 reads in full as CASSPLAGGNEQYF.

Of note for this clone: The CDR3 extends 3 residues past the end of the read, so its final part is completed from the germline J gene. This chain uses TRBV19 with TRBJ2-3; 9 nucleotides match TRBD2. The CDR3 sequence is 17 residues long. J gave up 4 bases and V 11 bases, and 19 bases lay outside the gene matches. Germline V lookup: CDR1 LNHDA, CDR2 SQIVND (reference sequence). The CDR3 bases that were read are TGTGCCTCTTTAGGGCTAGCGGGAATAGCCTTCCCAGATACG. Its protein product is CASLGLAGIAFPDT. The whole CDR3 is CASLGLAGIAFPDTQYF.

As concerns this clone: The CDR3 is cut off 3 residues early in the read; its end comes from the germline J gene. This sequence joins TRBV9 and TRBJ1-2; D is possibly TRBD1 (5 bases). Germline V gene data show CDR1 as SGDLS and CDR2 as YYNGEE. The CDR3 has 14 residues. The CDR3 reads CASSLGTGVVGYTF. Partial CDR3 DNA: TGTGCCAGCAGCCTTGGGACGGGGGTGGTCGGC.